This TCR beta chain was recorded in a study of T cell repertoires in cytomegalovirus infection. Study-wide context: CMV epitopes used comprised recently identified HLA-C-restricted ones and well-studied HLA-B-restricted ones. General study findings and limits: HLA-C-restricted CMV-specific TCR beta clonotypes were dominant in the ex vivo response.

In this sample, this clonotype turned up many times. The antigen is unknown. The CDR3 spans 14 residues. The V segment lost 4 bases and the J segment 4 bases; nucleotides outside the gene matches: 4. TCRdb re-called the reads through MiXCR, storing one row per CDR3 protein. The table includes approximately 1,000,000 distinct CDR3 sequences, approximately 31% detected once. The chain joins TRBV23-1 to TRBJ1-5; 7 bases are a match to TRBD1. TRBV23-1 is noted as an ORF with a role that remains uncertain. The source material was cultured CD8+ T cells from PBMCs, sampled from culture after CMV antigen stimulation. The clonotype was recovered from a human donor in good health (CMV status not recorded). Some clones in this sample may be carry-over from other donors' samples. The CDR3: CASSPRDRNQPQHF. The CDR3 nucleotides are TGCGCCAGCAGTCCCCGGGACAGAAATCAGCCCCAGCATTTT.